This TCR beta chain was profiled in a study of T cells after yellow fever vaccination. By 5'RACE template switching, TCR cDNA was produced, with a universal primer site and UMIs added in the process. Via MiXCR, TCRdb re-called the 5' RACE reads, giving one row per CDR3 protein. The data show 130,000 or so distinct CDR3 sequences, roughly 15% seen once. This clonotype occurred a few times. Its specificity is not known. CDR1 is SEHNR and CDR2 is FQNEAQ in the germline V gene (reference sequence). V was trimmed by 4 bases and J by 9 bases, leaving 19 bases between them. The CDR3 is made up of 15 amino acids. General observations from the study: Shared CD4/CD8 clonotypes were a small share, likely from convergent recombination. Researchers report a weaker secondary response that nonetheless peaked faster, day 5 versus 15.

The chain combines TRBV7-9 with TRBJ1-5; D unclear. The sample consisted of CD8+ T cells sorted from PBMCs, taken 5 days after the yellow fever booster vaccination. The clonotype originates from a man between 18 and 29 years old who received the YFV17D yellow fever vaccine. The CDR3 DNA reads as TGTGCCAGCAGCTCCCCGCTTGAGGGCCCGGGGCCCCAGCATTTT. This encodes CASSSPLEGPGPQHF.